The 8 T cell receptor beta chains below come from one sample, sequenced in a study of blood T cell repertoires in COVID-19. Profiled with immunoSEQ multiplex PCR; TCRdb holds only in-frame clones, not every one. The data contain 250,000 to 300,000 clones, 90% of them singletons. The sequencing sample was made of PBMCs or T cells enriched from blood (not recorded which). Receptors were obtained from a woman aged 25 to 45 who had recovered from COVID-19.

The chain joins TRBV20-1 to TRBJ1-2, with D uncertain. This CDR3 region has 8 residues. CDR1 DFQATT and CDR2 SNEGSKA come from the germline V gene (reference sequence). Written as DNA, the CDR3 is TGCACCCCGGGGGGCTACACCTTC. It encodes CTPGGYTF.

The V call is TRBV29-1, the J call TRBJ1-5, with 9 bases identical to TRBD1. Germline CDR1 reads SQVTM; CDR2 reads ANQGSEA. The V and J ends lost 7 bases and 5 bases, in that order; junction bases with no gene match: 21. The length of the CDR3 is 18 residues. Here the CDR3 DNA reads TGCAGCGCCGCGGATGGATCACCGGGACAGGGACCGGATCAGCCCCAGCATTTT. It translates to CSAADGSPGQGPDQPQHF.

The CDR3 loop is CASSYHRVDTEAFF. CDR3 coding DNA: TGTGCCAGCTCCTACCACAGGGTAGACACTGAAGCTTTCTTT. The rearrangement joins TRBV18 to TRBJ1-1, with a tentative D call TRBD1 (6 bases). Trimming took off 6 bases at V and 3 bases at J, with 14 bases between the two ends. The germline CDR1 and CDR2 sequences are KGHSH and LQKENI. This CDR3 has 14 residues.

This clone was seen once. The chain carries TRBV13 and TRBJ1-2; 8 bases fit TRBD1. Germline V lookup: CDR1 PRHDT, CDR2 FYEKMQ (reference sequence). J was trimmed by 5 bases and V by 0 bases; bases with no gene match: 8. The CDR3 runs 16 residues. DNA of the CDR3: TGTGCCAGCAGCTTAGGCTTGCAGGGGGCGCAGTATGGCTACACCTTC. Translated, it gives CASSLGLQGAQYGYTF. Full variable domain (outside the CDR3, taken from reference TRBV13 and TRBJ1-2): AAGVIQSPRHLIKEKRETATLKCYPIPRHDTVYWYQQGPGQDPQFLISFYEKMQSDKGSIPDRFSAQQFSDYHSELNMSSLELGDSALYFCASSLGLQGAQYGYTFGSGTRLTVV.

This clone has a handful of counts. The chain joins TRBV25-1 to TRBJ2-7; 7 bases are shared with TRBD1. With V trimmed by 1 base and J by 2 bases, 5 bases remained unmatched. Germline V lookup: CDR1 MGHDK, CDR2 SYGVNS. CDR3 length: 15 residues. The CDR3 sequence is CASSESNRGTYEQYF. DNA for the CDR3: TGTGCCAGCAGTGAATCCAACAGGGGAACCTACGAGCAGTACTTC.

V gene TRBV24-1 combines with J gene TRBJ2-2; the match to TRBD2 covers 12 bases. Germline V gene data show CDR1 as KGHDR and CDR2 as SFDVKD. V was pared by 4 bases and J by 7 bases, with 15 bases of the junction left unmatched. The CDR3 runs 19 residues. As DNA, the CDR3 is TGTGCCACCAGTGACGTCGTTAACCTAGCGGGAGGGCCGATCGGGGAGCTGTTTTTT. Encoded protein: CATSDVVNLAGGPIGELFF.

This chain connects TRBV4-1 to TRBJ2-3, with 9 bases aligning to TRBD2. The CDR3 contains 20 residues. The J segment lost 0 bases and the V segment lost 2 bases, leaving 15 bases of the junction unmatched. Germline V gene data show CDR1 as MGHRA and CDR2 as YSYEKL. The DNA for the CDR3 is TGCGCCAGCAGCCAAAGGTCGAGAGCGGGAGGCTCCTCTAGCACAGATACGCAGTATTTT. Protein sequence: CASSQRSRAGGSSSTDTQYF.

The chain recombines TRBV28 with TRBJ2-7; 13 positions match TRBD2. The CDR3 has 18 residues. Per the germline V gene, CDR1 is MDHEN and CDR2 is SYDVKM. V shed 4 bases and J 6 bases; nucleotides not matched to a gene: 15. The CDR3 nucleotides are TGTGCCAGCAGTTCCTGGGACCGTGGACTAGCGGGAGTTTCCGAGCAGTACTTC. This sequence encodes CASSSWDRGLAGVSEQYF.